A selection of T cell receptor beta chains follows, all from one sample in a study of lung T cells in sarcoidosis with Löfgren's syndrome. TCRdb ran MiXCR on the reads and lists one entry per CDR3 protein. This table holds tens of thousands of distinct CDR3 sequences, approximately 22% found once. The sequenced sample consisted of CD4+ T cells from PBMCs. These receptor sequences come from a human donor with sarcoidosis (Löfgren's syndrome or another form), or a control subject (not recorded which). The CDR3 runs from the conserved cysteine through the conserved F or W. Fields, in order: V gene, D gene, J gene, clone size, CDR3 DNA, CDR3 protein. D genes are given only for firm matches. Clone size is not always given. Where it is, it says once, few, many or a class for expanded clones.

>TRBV29-1|NA|TRBJ1-2|NA
TGCAGCGTTGATATGGACACGACTAACTATGGCTACACCTTC
CSVDMDTTNYGYTF
>TRBV20-1|TRBD1|TRBJ2-5|many
TGCAGTGCCGGACAGGGAAAAGAGACCCAGTACTTC
CSAGQGKETQYF
>TRBV5-1|NA|TRBJ2-3|NA
TGCGCCGGCAGTTATGGGGGGGCCGGCGAAGATACGCAGTATTTT
CAGSYGGAGEDTQYF
>TRBV28|NA|TRBJ2-3|NA
TGTGCCAGCAGTTTAGTCGGACTACGGGATACGCAGTATTTT
CASSLVGLRDTQYF
>TRBV6-5|TRBD1|TRBJ1-5|many
TGTGCCAGCAGTTCCGCCCGTCACAGGGGTGGGGGTAGCAATCAGCCCCAGCATTTT
CASSSARHRGGGSNQPQHF
>TRBV20-1|TRBD2|TRBJ2-3|many
TGCAGTGCTAGAGATTCGGTAGCGGGAGGGCCGCACACAGATACGCAGTATTTT
CSARDSVAGGPHTDTQYF
>TRBV18|NA|TRBJ2-5|many
TGTGCCAGCTCACCACCAGGGATGGAGACCCAGTACTTC
CASSPPGMETQYF
>TRBV20-1|NA|TRBJ2-3|many
TGCAGTGCTTTGACCGGGGGACTTGGATTAGATACGCAGTATTTT
CSALTGGLGLDTQYF
>TRBV10-3|NA|TRBJ2-1|few
TGTGCCATCAGTGAGTCGACGCAGGGCATACATGAGCAGTTCTTC
CAISESTQGIHEQFF
>TRBV29-1|TRBD1|TRBJ2-5|NA
TGCAGCGTGGGAGGGGTACAGGGGGCTGCCCCAGAGACCCAGTACTTC
CSVGGVQGAAPETQYF
>TRBV12-3/TRBV12-4|TRBD1|TRBJ1-2|NA
TGTGCCAGCAGTTTGGGGAGGGGACAGGGAAGGGGCTACACCTTC
CASSLGRGQGRGYTF
>TRBV29-1|NA|TRBJ2-1|few
TGCAGCGGAGGTAGGGATCAGTTCTTC
CSGGRDQFF
>TRBV2|TRBD1|TRBJ1-1|NA
TGTGCCAGCAGTGAAGATCTCCGGGACAGAGCTTTCTTT
CASSEDLRDRAFF
>TRBV2|TRBD1|TRBJ1-2|few
TGTGCCAGCAGTGAAGCGGGGACAGTAAACTATGGCTACACCTTC
CASSEAGTVNYGYTF
>TRBV28|NA|TRBJ1-1|many
TGTGCCAGCAGTGACATGAACACTGAAGCTTTCTTT
CASSDMNTEAFF
>TRBV4-1|NA|TRBJ2-3|NA
TGCGCCAGCAGCCAAGCGACGGCGACTAGCACAGATACGCAGTATTTT
CASSQATATSTDTQYF
>TRBV7-9|TRBD2|TRBJ2-1|many
TGTGCCAGCAGCTTTGCTAGCGGTTACAATGAGCAGTTCTTC
CASSFASGYNEQFF
>TRBV6-1|NA|TRBJ2-2|many
TGTGCCAGCAGTGAATCGTCTAACACCGGGGAGCTGTTTTTT
CASSESSNTGELFF
>TRBV6-1|NA|TRBJ2-4|many
TGTGCCAGCAGCCCGAGGGTGTCGGCCAAAAACATTCAGTACTTC
CASSPRVSAKNIQYF
>TRBV19|NA|TRBJ2-5|NA
TGTGCCAGTAGTGCCGAAGAGACCCAGTACTTC
CASSAEETQYF
>TRBV7-2|NA|TRBJ2-7|many
TGTGCCAGCAGCCGACAGCCACTCAGCTCCTACGAGCAGTACTTC
CASSRQPLSSYEQYF
>TRBV2|NA|TRBJ1-5|many
TGTGCCAGCAGCCCGGACAGCCGCAATCAGCCCCAGCATTTT
CASSPDSRNQPQHF
>TRBV20-1|TRBD2|TRBJ2-3|NA
TGCAGTGCTCCGGGGCGTGGCCGGACTAGCGTGAGTGGAACGCAGTATTTT
CSAPGRGRTSVSGTQYF
>TRBV6-1|TRBD1|TRBJ2-5|medium-sized
TGTGCCAGCAGGGAACAGGGGGTACAAGAGACCCAGTACTTC
CASREQGVQETQYF
>TRBV18|TRBD1|TRBJ1-2|many
TGTGCCAGCTCCCCCCGGACAGGGGGCGATGGCTACACCTTC
CASSPRTGGDGYTF
>TRBV5-6|NA|TRBJ2-1|NA
TGTGCCAGCAGCCCCGGACCCTCCACGGTCGGTGAGCAGTTCTTC
CASSPGPSTVGEQFF
>TRBV7-2|NA|TRBJ1-6|few
TGTGCCAGCAGCTTAGAACCTAATAATTCACCCCTCCACTTT
CASSLEPNNSPLHF
>TRBV2|NA|TRBJ2-1|few
TGTGCCAGCAGTGAAAGTCGGGGAAAAGTCTACAATGAGCAGTTCTTC
CASSESRGKVYNEQFF
>TRBV19|NA|TRBJ1-5|few
TGTGCCAGTAGTATTCTGGGCGGTAGCAATCAGCCCCAGCATTTT
CASSILGGSNQPQHF
>TRBV20-1|NA|TRBJ2-7|medium-sized
TGCAGTGCTAGGGAGGTCGGACTACTCAACTACGAGCAGTACTTC
CSAREVGLLNYEQYF
>TRBV20-1|TRBD1|TRBJ2-7|many
TGCAGTGCTGCCCTAAACAGGGGATGGGACGAGCAGTACTTC
CSAALNRGWDEQYF
>TRBV7-6|TRBD2|TRBJ2-4|few
TGTGCCAGCAGCTTAGAAGCGGGGCCGGGCAAAAACATTCAGTACTTC
CASSLEAGPGKNIQYF
>TRBV10-3|NA|TRBJ2-2|many
TGTGCCATCTGCCAGACTCTAGCCGGGGAGCTGTTTTTT
CAICQTLAGELFF
>TRBV28|NA|TRBJ1-2|many
TGTGCCAGCAGGGACAACTATGGCTACACCTTC
CASRDNYGYTF
>TRBV24-1|NA|TRBJ1-2|many
TGTGCCACCAGTGATTTGGCTCATGGCTACACCTTC
CATSDLAHGYTF
>TRBV28|TRBD1|TRBJ1-1|many
TGTGCCAGCAGCTTAACGACAGGGGTGGGGACTGAAGCTTTCTTT
CASSLTTGVGTEAFF
>TRBV30|TRBD2|TRBJ2-1|NA
TGTGCCTGGAGCGTACTAGCGGAGATGGAGCAGTTCTTC
CAWSVLAEMEQFF
>TRBV2|NA|TRBJ1-3|few
TGTGCCAGCAGTGAAACAGGGACAGGAAACACCATATATTTT
CASSETGTGNTIYF
>TRBV20-1|NA|TRBJ2-3|many
TGCAGTGCTCCTCGTTGGGCCGTTGCCACAGATACGCAGTATTTT
CSAPRWAVATDTQYF
>TRBV5-6|NA|TRBJ1-3|NA
TGTGCCAGCAGCCCCCTTAAGGGGACTGGAAACACCATATATTTT
CASSPLKGTGNTIYF
>TRBV28|NA|TRBJ1-1|many
TGTGCCAGCAGTTCCGGGAGAGGACTGCGGAACACTGAAGCTTTCTTT
CASSSGRGLRNTEAFF
>TRBV7-6|NA|TRBJ2-1|few
TGTGCCAGCAGCTTAGTAGGCTCCTACAATGAGCAGTTCTTC
CASSLVGSYNEQFF
>TRBV27|NA|TRBJ1-2|many
TGTGCCAGCAGTAATGGGTTGAGGGATGGCTACACCTTC
CASSNGLRDGYTF
>TRBV5-5|NA|TRBJ1-6|NA
TGTGCCAGCAGCTTCCGGGGGACCTATAATTCACCCCTCCACTTT
CASSFRGTYNSPLHF
>TRBV6-2/TRBV6-3|NA|TRBJ1-5|many
TGTGCCAGCAGTTACTCGTCCAGATTCAATCAGCCCCAGCATTTT
CASSYSSRFNQPQHF
>TRBV5-1|TRBD1|TRBJ1-1|NA
TGCGCCAGCGCCTTGGGAGGACAGGGGAGGGCCGCTGAAGCTTTCTTT
CASALGGQGRAAEAFF
>TRBV5-1|TRBD2|TRBJ2-1|NA
TGCGCCAGCAGTGCCGGGACTAGCGGGGGCGATGTCTTC
CASSAGTSGGDVF
>TRBV11-2|TRBD1|TRBJ1-2|few
TGTGCCAGCAGCCGGACAGGGCCTAACTATGGCTACACCTTC
CASSRTGPNYGYTF
>TRBV7-9|NA|TRBJ1-2|many
TGTGCCAGCAGCTCGACGACCTGGGGTGGCTACACCTTC
CASSSTTWGGYTF
>TRBV3-1|NA|TRBJ1-3|many
TGTGCCAGCAGCCTCCGACAGGTCCACTCTGGAAACACCATATATTTT
CASSLRQVHSGNTIYF
>TRBV20-1|NA|TRBJ1-1|many
TGCAGTGCTAGAGATCTCAGGGTTACCACTGAAGCTTTCTTT
CSARDLRVTTEAFF
>TRBV12-3/TRBV12-4|NA|TRBJ1-6|NA
TGTGCCTCTTACGAGGACGGCTATAATTCACCCCTCCACTTT
CASYEDGYNSPLHF
>TRBV6-1|NA|TRBJ2-7|many
TGTGCCAGCAGCTCCCACAGGGAGAACTACGAGCAGTACTTC
CASSSHRENYEQYF